The T cell receptor beta chain under discussion was sequenced for a study of technical replicates of blood from several donors. This table comes from immunoSEQ multiplex PCR, and its TCRdb copy is limited to in-frame clones, with some not included. The data contain 60,000 to 85,000 clones, approximately 94% of them singletons. This receptor was obtained from a human donor in good health. The material sequenced was T cells isolated from PBMCs.

CDR3 sequence: CASSLSLANNEKLFF. The CDR3, as DNA: TGTGCCAGCAGTTTATCCCTTGCTAATAATGAAAAACTGTTTTTT. The chain links TRBV27 to TRBJ1-4; D not certain. CDR1 is MNHEY and CDR2 is SMNVEV in the germline V gene (reference sequence). The CDR3 contains 15 residues. V was shortened by 0 bases and J by 4 bases, with 9 bases between the two germline ends.